The clone carrying this T cell receptor (beta chain) turned up a few times. The data derive from a study of shared clonotypes between healthy human individuals. This CDR3 contains 12 residues. Per germline, CDR1 MNHEY and CDR2 SMNVEV (reference sequence). The V and J ends lost 2 bases and 6 bases respectively, with 4 bases between them. Assay used: immunoSEQ multiplex PCR; TCRdb lists only in-frame clones, some missing. Counted here are 850,000 to 1,200,000 clones, around 75% occurring once; the ten biggest clones make up approximately 1.5%. The sequence derives from a man between 18 and 29 years old in good health. This chain uses TRBV27 with TRBJ2-2; D is unresolved. The sample comprised memory CD4+ T cells sorted from blood. The subset here: CD45RA-negative fraction. The CDR3 DNA follows: TGTGCCAGCAGTTTAGCCTCCGGGGAGCTGTTTTTT. This sequence encodes CASSLASGELFF.